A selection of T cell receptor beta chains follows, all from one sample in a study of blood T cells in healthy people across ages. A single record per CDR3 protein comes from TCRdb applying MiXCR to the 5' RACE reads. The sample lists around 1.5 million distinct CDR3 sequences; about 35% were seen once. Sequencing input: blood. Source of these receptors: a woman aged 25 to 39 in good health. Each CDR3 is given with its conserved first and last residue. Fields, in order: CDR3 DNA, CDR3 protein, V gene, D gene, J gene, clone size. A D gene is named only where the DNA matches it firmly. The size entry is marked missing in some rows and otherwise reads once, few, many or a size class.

cdr3_nt: TGTGCCAGCAGCCTAGACAAACCCGGGGAGCTGTTTTTT
cdr3_aa: CASSLDKPGELFF
v_call: TRBV5-4
d_call: -
j_call: TRBJ2-2
clone_size: -

cdr3_nt: TGCAGCGCCAGTAGCGGGAGGACCCCCTACGAGCAGTACTTC
cdr3_aa: CSASSGRTPYEQYF
v_call: TRBV29-1
d_call: TRBD2
j_call: TRBJ2-7
clone_size: few

cdr3_nt: TGTGCCAGCAGTTTTAGGGACTTAGGGGGTGACGAGCAGTACTTC
cdr3_aa: CASSFRDLGGDEQYF
v_call: TRBV12-3/TRBV12-4
d_call: -
j_call: TRBJ2-7
clone_size: -

cdr3_nt: TGTGCCAGCAGCTTAACGTCTCAAGGGGACGGCTACACCTTC
cdr3_aa: CASSLTSQGDGYTF
v_call: TRBV7-3
d_call: -
j_call: TRBJ1-2
clone_size: -

cdr3_nt: TGTGCCTGGAGTACGGGACAGGGAGTCAATCAGCCCCAGCATTTT
cdr3_aa: CAWSTGQGVNQPQHF
v_call: TRBV30
d_call: TRBD1
j_call: TRBJ1-5
clone_size: once

cdr3_nt: TGTGCCATCAGGGGGGGGCCCGGGGAGCTGTTTTTT
cdr3_aa: CAIRGGPGELFF
v_call: TRBV10-3
d_call: -
j_call: TRBJ2-2
clone_size: -

cdr3_nt: TGTGCCATCAGCGGGGGGGCGAGCAATCAGCCCCAGCATTTT
cdr3_aa: CAISGGASNQPQHF
v_call: TRBV10-3
d_call: -
j_call: TRBJ1-5
clone_size: few

cdr3_nt: TGTGCCAGCAGCCCGCAGGGAATGAACACTGAAGCTTTCTTT
cdr3_aa: CASSPQGMNTEAFF
v_call: TRBV4-2
d_call: -
j_call: TRBJ1-1
clone_size: many

cdr3_nt: TGCGCCAGCAGCCAAGGCCACAGGGGCCACTTTGAGCAGTACTTC
cdr3_aa: CASSQGHRGHFEQYF
v_call: TRBV4-1
d_call: TRBD1
j_call: TRBJ2-7
clone_size: -

cdr3_nt: TGTGCCAGCAGCCCAACCTGGGGGGTAGGGACCACAGATACGCAGTATTTT
cdr3_aa: CASSPTWGVGTTDTQYF
v_call: TRBV9
d_call: -
j_call: TRBJ2-3
clone_size: once

cdr3_nt: TGTGCCAGCAGTTTATCGTGGCAGGGTAAACCCGAGCAGTACTTC
cdr3_aa: CASSLSWQGKPEQYF
v_call: TRBV28
d_call: -
j_call: TRBJ2-7
clone_size: -

cdr3_nt: TGTGCCAGCAATGGGGGGAACTATGGCTACACCTTC
cdr3_aa: CASNGGNYGYTF
v_call: TRBV9
d_call: -
j_call: TRBJ1-2
clone_size: many

cdr3_nt: TGCGCCAGCAGCTTGGCCGTCGGGAGGCTGATTTACGAGCAGTACTTC
cdr3_aa: CASSLAVGRLIYEQYF
v_call: TRBV5-1
d_call: TRBD2
j_call: TRBJ2-7
clone_size: once

cdr3_nt: TGCAGCGTTGAAGGGTGGAGGACAGGGACTAACACTGAAGCTTTCTTT
cdr3_aa: CSVEGWRTGTNTEAFF
v_call: TRBV29-1
d_call: TRBD1
j_call: TRBJ1-1
clone_size: -

cdr3_nt: TGCAGTGCTAGGGGGGATGACTATGGCTACACCTTC
cdr3_aa: CSARGDDYGYTF
v_call: TRBV20-1
d_call: -
j_call: TRBJ1-2
clone_size: -

cdr3_nt: TGTGCCAACAGCTCGGCCGTATCCTACGAGCAGTACTTC
cdr3_aa: CANSSAVSYEQYF
v_call: TRBV7-9
d_call: -
j_call: TRBJ2-7
clone_size: -

cdr3_nt: TGTGCCAGCAGCCGGGGGTGGGGTATTGAAGCTTTCTTT
cdr3_aa: CASSRGWGIEAFF
v_call: TRBV12-3/TRBV12-4
d_call: -
j_call: TRBJ1-1
clone_size: -

cdr3_nt: TGCAGTGCCGGGCGGCAGTTGATTAACTATGGCTACACCTTC
cdr3_aa: CSAGRQLINYGYTF
v_call: TRBV20-1
d_call: -
j_call: TRBJ1-2
clone_size: -

cdr3_nt: TGCAGTGCTAGAGAGTGGGGCACAGGGGTAGAGACCCAGTACTTC
cdr3_aa: CSAREWGTGVETQYF
v_call: TRBV20-1
d_call: TRBD1
j_call: TRBJ2-5
clone_size: -

cdr3_nt: TGTGCCAGCTCATACCCGAGAGGACAGCCAATATACGAGCAGTACTTC
cdr3_aa: CASSYPRGQPIYEQYF
v_call: TRBV6-8
d_call: -
j_call: TRBJ2-7
clone_size: few

cdr3_nt: TGTGCCAGCAGCCAAGAAGGGCGGCATGGCTACACCTTC
cdr3_aa: CASSQEGRHGYTF
v_call: TRBV3-1
d_call: -
j_call: TRBJ1-2
clone_size: few

cdr3_nt: TGCAGTGCTAGATGGGGGACAGGATCGACAGATACGCAGTATTTT
cdr3_aa: CSARWGTGSTDTQYF
v_call: TRBV20-1
d_call: TRBD1
j_call: TRBJ2-3
clone_size: -

cdr3_nt: TGCAGTGCCTATCCAATACCGGGACAGGGGTACGAGCAGTACTTC
cdr3_aa: CSAYPIPGQGYEQYF
v_call: TRBV20-1
d_call: TRBD1
j_call: TRBJ2-7
clone_size: -

cdr3_nt: TGTGCCAGCCCGGGGCTCCGGCCAAGTAGCAATCAGCCCCAGCATTTT
cdr3_aa: CASPGLRPSSNQPQHF
v_call: TRBV27
d_call: -
j_call: TRBJ1-5
clone_size: few

cdr3_nt: TGTGCCATCGCGCGGGGCCCCAAGTGTGTGGAAAACATTCAGTACTTC
cdr3_aa: CAIARGPKCVENIQYF
v_call: TRBV7-2
d_call: -
j_call: TRBJ2-4
clone_size: -

cdr3_nt: TGTGCCAGCTCACCACAGGGGCCAGCCTATGGCTACACCTTC
cdr3_aa: CASSPQGPAYGYTF
v_call: TRBV18
d_call: -
j_call: TRBJ1-2
clone_size: -

cdr3_nt: TGTGCCAGCAATACCAACGTAGGGTTCTTCTATGGCTACACCTTC
cdr3_aa: CASNTNVGFFYGYTF
v_call: TRBV6-1
d_call: -
j_call: TRBJ1-2
clone_size: -

cdr3_nt: TGTGCCAGCAGTAAACTAGAGGGGACAGGGGGTCCTGAAGCTTTCTTT
cdr3_aa: CASSKLEGTGGPEAFF
v_call: TRBV28
d_call: TRBD1
j_call: TRBJ1-1
clone_size: -

cdr3_nt: TGTGCCAGCAGCCCCGGAGTAGCGCACCCTTACAATGGGCAGTTCTTC
cdr3_aa: CASSPGVAHPYNGQFF
v_call: TRBV11-1
d_call: -
j_call: TRBJ2-1
clone_size: few

cdr3_nt: TGTGCCAGCTCACGGGGCCATGAGACCCAGTACTTC
cdr3_aa: CASSRGHETQYF
v_call: TRBV18
d_call: -
j_call: TRBJ2-5
clone_size: once

cdr3_nt: TGTGCCAGCAGCTTAAAGGTCGGGGGAGTCACAGATACGCAGTATTTT
cdr3_aa: CASSLKVGGVTDTQYF
v_call: TRBV11-2
d_call: -
j_call: TRBJ2-3
clone_size: -

cdr3_nt: TGCAGAACCTCAGCGTATAGAGAGACCCAGTACTTC
cdr3_aa: CRTSAYRETQYF
v_call: TRBV20-1
d_call: -
j_call: TRBJ2-5
clone_size: few

cdr3_nt: TGTGCCAGCAGCTTACGGGACAGGGAAGGAAAACTGTTTTTT
cdr3_aa: CASSLRDREGKLFF
v_call: TRBV6-6
d_call: TRBD1
j_call: TRBJ1-4
clone_size: -

cdr3_nt: TGTGCCAGCAGGGACAATGAGCAGTATTTT
cdr3_aa: CASRDNEQYF
v_call: TRBV7-9
d_call: -
j_call: TRBJ2-3
clone_size: -